What follows are 20 T cell receptor beta chains derived from one specimen sequenced in a study of post-analysis software for immune sequencing data. The antigens for these receptors are not known. Incorporated into the TCR beta cDNA libraries were unique molecular identifiers, which served to reduce PCR and sequencing biases. TCRdb called the PCR reads again in MiXCR, with one record for every CDR3 protein. The table includes 750,000 to 900,000 distinct CDR3 sequences, roughly 46% detected once. Study conclusions and caveats: Controls showed lower frequencies than patients for five TRBV segments, and TRBV5-6, TRBV5-1 and TRBV20-1 were among these.

The sample was blood. These receptors came from a girl between 10 and 17 years old with multiple sclerosis.

The count of this clonotype is one. This rearrangement joins TRBV29-1 to TRBJ2-1; 10 bases line up with TRBD2. The CDR3 has 14 residues. Germline V lookup: CDR1 SQVTM, CDR2 ANQGSEA. After removal of 7 bases from V and 2 bases from J, the junction contained 5 bases not matched to a gene. The CDR3 reads CSGGTSEAYNEQFF. The CDR3 DNA reads TGCAGCGGGGGGACTAGCGAGGCCTACAATGAGCAGTTCTTC.

This chain links TRBV20-1 with TRBJ2-1; D remains ambiguous. From germline, CDR1 is DFQATT and CDR2 SNEGSKA (reference sequence). Trimming took off 0 bases at V and 6 bases at J, with 12 bases between the two ends. CDR3 size: 14 residues. In DNA, the CDR3 is TGCAGTGCTAGAGATGTACGGTACCGCAATGAGCAGTTCTTC. Encoded protein: CSARDVRYRNEQFF.

In this sample, this clonotype turned up a few times. This chain connects TRBV20-1 to TRBJ2-1; the match to TRBD2 covers 11 bases. J gave up 5 bases and V 0 bases, and 6 bases lay outside the gene matches. Germline V gene lookup returns CDR1 DFQATT and CDR2 SNEGSKA (reference sequence). This CDR3 contains 16 residues. CDR3 loop: CSARDPLAGVHNEQFF. DNA of the CDR3: TGCAGTGCTAGAGATCCACTAGCGGGAGTCCACAATGAGCAGTTCTTC.

V usage is TRBV5-1 and J usage is TRBJ2-1; a weak D match, TRBD1 (6 bases). This CDR3 spans 14 amino acids. V gave up 6 bases and J gave up 8 bases, with 18 bases separating them. Per the germline V gene, CDR1 is SGHRS and CDR2 is YFSETQ. CDR3 sequence (DNA): TGCGCCAGCACCCCCGGCACAGGGCGGGATGAGCAGTTCTTC. This translates into CASTPGTGRDEQFF.

The chain has TRBV7-2 and TRBJ2-3, with 8 bases matching TRBD2. V trimming: 3 bases; J trimming: 14 bases; junction bases outside the gene matches: 4. CDR1 and CDR2 (germline): SGHTA, FQGNSA. The CDR3 sequence is 11 residues long. CDR3 bases: TGTGCCAGCAGCTTTTCCGGGACTAGGTATTTT. It codes for CASSFSGTRYF.

This clonotype was observed a few times. This sequence joins TRBV27 and TRBJ2-6; no clear D gene. Trimming removed 6 bases at V and 0 bases at J, with 9 bases between. Germline lookup yields CDR1 MNHEY and CDR2 SMNVEV (reference sequence). There are 15 residues in the CDR3. The CDR3 spells CASRPLTSGANVLTF. In DNA form, the CDR3 reads TGTGCCAGCAGGCCCCTAACCTCTGGGGCCAACGTCCTGACTTTC.

The rearrangement joins TRBV4-2 to TRBJ2-1; a possible D gene is TRBD2 (6 bases). Per germline, CDR1 LGHNA and CDR2 YNFKEQ. Trimming shortened V by 0 bases and J by 8 bases, and 17 bases separated the two germline ends. The CDR3 extends over 16 amino acids. CDR3 residues: CASSQEGSGGCYEQFF. CDR3 DNA sequence: TGTGCCAGCAGCCAAGAAGGCAGTGGAGGGTGCTATGAGCAGTTCTTC.

The CDR3 DNA reads as TGTGCCAGCAGCTCCAGACAGGAGCGGTCCTACGAGCAGTACTTC. Translated: CASSSRQERSYEQYF. This rearrangement joins TRBV7-9 to TRBJ2-7, with a weak D call TRBD1 (6 bases). V shed 4 bases and J shed 1 base, with 14 bases lying between them. Looked up from germline, CDR1 is SEHNR and CDR2 is FQNEAQ (reference sequence). The CDR3 is 15 residues long.

The rearrangement uses TRBV27 and TRBJ2-1; a weak D match, TRBD2 (6 bases). The V and J ends lost 8 bases and 5 bases respectively, with 25 bases between them. The germline gives CDR1 MNHEY, CDR2 SMNVEV (reference sequence). The CDR3 is 17 residues long. This CDR3 is CASAGRSLGSGHNEQFF. Written as DNA, the CDR3 is TGTGCCAGCGCAGGGAGGAGTTTGGGATCCGGGCACAATGAGCAGTTCTTC.

The V gene is TRBV10-3, the J gene TRBJ2-1, with TRBD2 as a possible D gene (6 bases). Trimming cost V 10 bases and J 4 bases, with 14 bases left between them. In germline, CDR1 is ENHRY, CDR2 SYGVKD. The CDR3 loop spans 13 amino acids. The CDR3 DNA follows: TGTGCCACCGGATCGGCGGGGTACAATGAGCAGTTCTTC. Amino acid sequence: CATGSAGYNEQFF.

Turning to this clonotype: Germline and junction disagree at one end, which may indicate a read error. The V and J genes are TRBV12-3 or TRBV12-4 and TRBJ2-4; possible D gene TRBD2, 6 bases. The CDR3 has 13 residues. CDR3: CANSSGTSTEQYF. CDR3 bases: TGTGCCAACAGTTCTGGGACTTCTACGGAGCAGTACTTC.

This chain connects TRBV13 to TRBJ2-7; D remains unclear. V lost 3 bases and J 6 bases, leaving 18 bases between the germline ends. Per the germline V gene, CDR1 is PRHDT and CDR2 is FYEKMQ (reference sequence). CDR3 length equals 15 residues. CDR3 protein: CASSFYELRASEQYF. The CDR3 DNA follows: TGTGCCAGCAGCTTCTATGAGCTTAGGGCATCCGAGCAGTACTTC.

As DNA, the CDR3 is TGTGCCAGCAGCGTCTCCCCAAGGGCTGTACCCTACGAGCAGTACTTC. It specifies CASSVSPRAVPYEQYF. V and J are TRBV9 and TRBJ2-7; no clear D gene. Trimming shortened V by 2 bases and J by 2 bases, and 17 bases separated the two germline ends. CDR1 is SGDLS and CDR2 is YYNGEE in the germline V gene. This CDR3 is 16 amino acids long.

With respect to this clonotype: At one boundary the junction diverges from the germline segment, which might be a read error. The chain couples TRBV5-1 to TRBJ2-1; D remains ambiguous. The CDR3 is 14 amino acids. Germline V gives CDR1 SGHRS, CDR2 YFSETQ. CDR3 nucleotide sequence: TGCGCCAGCAGCTTGTCCAGCACCGACAATGGGCAGTTCTTC. Translating it yields CASSLSSTDNGQFF.

This chain connects TRBV18 to TRBJ1-1; TRBD1 aligns across 7 bases. The CDR3 is 14 residues long. The V segment lost 5 bases and the J segment 4 bases; nucleotides outside the gene matches: 7. Germline CDR1 KGHSH, CDR2 LQKENI. The CDR3 DNA sequence: TGTGCCAGCTCAGCTACAGGGGCGGGCACTGAAGCTTTCTTT. Amino acid sequence: CASSATGAGTEAFF. The full variable domain, with the rest looked up from reference TRBV18 and TRBJ1-1, is NAGVMQNPRHLVRRRGQEARLRCSPMKGHSHVYWYRQLPEEGLKFMVYLQKENIIDESGMPKERFSAEFPKEGPSILRIQQVVRGDSAAYFCASSATGAGTEAFFGQGTRLTVV.

The rearrangement joins TRBV29-1 to TRBJ1-2; D is ambiguous. From germline, CDR1 is SQVTM and CDR2 ANQGSEA. The CDR3 sequence is 11 residues long. Trimming stripped 4 bases from V and 8 bases from J, with 11 bases between. CDR3 sequence (DNA): TGCAGCGTTGGGGGTAGTAAGGGCTACACCTTC. Amino acids: CSVGGSKGYTF. The variable domain in full, completed from reference TRBV29-1 and TRBJ1-2, reads SAVISQKPSRDICQRGTSLTIQCQVDSQVTMMFWYRQQPGQSLTLIATANQGSEATYESGFVIDKFPISRPNLTFSTLTVSNMSPEDSSIYLCSVGGSKGYTFGSGTRLTVV.

This clonotype was found a few times. This chain links TRBV13 with TRBJ2-1; D might be TRBD1 or TRBD2, each matching 6 bases. The V end lost 5 bases, the J end lost 1 base, and 24 bases lay between the germline ends. The germline CDR1 and CDR2 sequences are PRHDT and FYEKMQ (reference sequence). CDR3 length: 19 residues. The CDR3 here is CASSLPGWGDTSSYNEQFF. Written as DNA, the CDR3 is TGTGCCAGCAGCCTTCCCGGTTGGGGGGACACTAGTTCCTACAATGAGCAGTTCTTC. Using reference TRBV13 and TRBJ2-1 for the parts outside the CDR3, the full variable domain is AAGVIQSPRHLIKEKRETATLKCYPIPRHDTVYWYQQGPGQDPQFLISFYEKMQSDKGSIPDRFSAQQFSDYHSELNMSSLELGDSALYFCASSLPGWGDTSSYNEQFFGPGTRLTVL.

J is TRBJ2-5 and V is TRBV3-1, with D tentatively TRBD2 (5 bases). The closer fit of TRBJ2-7 to the DNA end suggests the J call may be wrong. This CDR3 spans 14 amino acids. CDR1 LGHDT and CDR2 YNNKEL come from the germline V gene (reference sequence). The CDR3 reads CASSHGESDYEQYF. In DNA form, the CDR3 reads TGTGCCAGCAGCCACGGGGAGTCCGACTACGAGCAGTACTTC.

This chain connects TRBV10-1 to TRBJ2-3, with a weak D call TRBD2 (5 bases). The V end was cut by 6 bases, the J end by 4 bases, with 11 bases between. The CDR3 is made up of 13 amino acids. Germline V gene data show CDR1 as WNHNN and CDR2 as SYGVQD (reference sequence). DNA for the CDR3: TGCGCCAGCAGCGACGAGGAGGCAGATACGCAGTATTTT. Its protein product is CASSDEEADTQYF.

The chain is built from TRBV20-1 and TRBJ2-3, with D uncertain. CDR1 DFQATT and CDR2 SNEGSKA come from the germline V gene (reference sequence). V lost 5 bases, J lost 1 base, and 16 bases lay in between. This CDR3 has 15 residues. Here the CDR3 DNA reads TGCAGTGCTTCAGACTCCGTCAGCGGCACAGATACGCAGTATTTT. Its translation is CSASDSVSGTDTQYF.